Presented here are 14 T cell receptor beta chains from one specimen sequenced in a study of identical twins. A single record per CDR3 protein comes from TCRdb applying MiXCR to the 5' RACE reads. This table holds about 660,000 distinct CDR3 sequences, over 8.5% found once. The data also belong to a second study, concerning yellow fever vaccine responses in identical twins.

The sample taken for sequencing was PBMCs. These receptors came from a woman aged 18-30 years in good health.

The V gene is TRBV18, the J gene TRBJ2-2; D might be TRBD2 (6 bases). The CDR3 runs to 16 residues. The V end was cut by 6 bases, the J end by 4 bases, with 18 bases between. CDR1 and CDR2 (germline): KGHSH, LQKENI. CDR3 sequence (DNA): TGTGCCAGCTCCCTTAAGGCGGGGACGATCACCGGGGAGCTGTTTTTT. The encoded protein is CASSLKAGTITGELFF.

The chain has TRBV29-1 and TRBJ2-7; TRBD1 matches at 9 bases. The CDR3 contains 13 residues. V shed 4 bases, J shed 2 bases, and the junction held 3 bases outside the gene matches. Germline values: CDR1 SQVTM, CDR2 ANQGSEA. The CDR3 spells CSVVWTGAYEQYF. CDR3 nucleotides: TGCAGCGTTGTATGGACAGGGGCCTACGAGCAGTACTTC.

The V and J genes are TRBV10-3 and TRBJ2-5, with D maybe TRBD1 (6 bases). Germline CDR1 and CDR2: ENHRY and SYGVKD. V shed 8 bases and J shed 0 bases, with 13 bases lying between them. The CDR3 loop spans 14 amino acids. DNA for the CDR3: TGTGCCATCCAGGACAGCGAGTACCAAGAGACCCAGTACTTC. The encoded protein is CAIQDSEYQETQYF.

V usage is TRBV7-9 and J usage is TRBJ1-4; 7 positions agree with TRBD1. The V gene's germline CDR1 is SEHNR and CDR2 FQNEAQ (reference sequence). The V and J ends lost 3 bases and 4 bases, in that order; junction bases with no gene match: 8. The CDR3 runs 16 residues. The CDR3 nucleotides read TGTGCCAGCAGCTTGCTTGACAGGGCCCGTAATGAAAAACTGTTTTTT. It codes for CASSLLDRARNEKLFF.

The rearrangement joins TRBV10-3 to TRBJ1-6; perhaps TRBD1 as D (6 bases). The CDR3 is 14 residues long. Trimming took 3 bases from V and 7 from J, leaving 10 bases between them. Germline CDR1 ENHRY, CDR2 SYGVKD. The CDR3 reads CAISDGGGNSPLHF. In DNA form, the CDR3 reads TGTGCCATCAGTGATGGAGGGGGGAATTCACCCCTCCACTTT.

In its sample, this clonotype was seen a few times. The rearrangement uses TRBV2 and TRBJ2-5; D gene uncertain. V lost 6 bases and J lost 5, with 10 bases in between. Germline lookup yields CDR1 SNHLY and CDR2 FYNNEI. The CDR3 spans 12 residues. The CDR3 DNA reads TGTGCCAGCAGAGCGAATTCGGAGACCCAGTACTTC. Its protein is CASRANSETQYF.

The chain links TRBV7-8 to TRBJ2-1; 8 nucleotides line up with TRBD2. The CDR3 sequence is 17 residues long. Germline V gene data show CDR1 as SGHVS and CDR2 as FQNEAQ. V lost 1 base and J lost 8; bases outside the gene matches: 13. CDR3 amino acids: CASSLVGAGTSRDEQFF. CDR3 coding DNA: TGTGCCAGCAGCTTAGTCGGGGCCGGGACTAGTCGCGATGAGCAGTTCTTC.

The chain employs TRBV2 and TRBJ1-2, with D tentatively TRBD1 (5 bases). This CDR3 region has 14 residues. V was pared by 1 base and J by 2 bases, with 8 bases between. Germline assignment: CDR1 SNHLY and CDR2 FYNNEI. The CDR3 region has the DNA TGTGCCAGCAGTGAAGTGGCAGGGAACTATGGCTACACCTTC. Protein product: CASSEVAGNYGYTF.

There are many counts of this clonotype. Here the CDR3 DNA reads TGCAGTGCCAGGGGATCAAGGGGGGAGTACGAGCAGTACTTC. Amino acid sequence: CSARGSRGEYEQYF. The chain joins TRBV20-1 to TRBJ2-7, with D possibly called TRBD1 or TRBD2 (6 bases each). Trimming left V 6 bases short and J 4 bases short, with 19 bases between. The CDR3 loop spans 14 amino acids. Germline CDR1 is DFQATT and CDR2 is SNEGSKA (reference sequence).

The sample holds a few counts of this clonotype. The V and J genes are TRBV20-1 and TRBJ2-3; tentative D call: TRBD2 (5 bases). The V end lost 7 bases, the J end lost 2 bases, and 16 bases lay between the germline ends. Germline CDR1 and CDR2: DFQATT and SNEGSKA (reference sequence). This CDR3 is 14 amino acids long. The CDR3 here is CSVEGFTYTDTQYF. In DNA, the CDR3 is TGCAGTGTTGAGGGATTCACTTACACAGATACGCAGTATTTT.

This clonotype turned up a few times. The genes are TRBV5-1 and TRBJ2-7, with TRBD1 matching 11 bases. CDR3 size: 17 residues. The germline CDR1 and CDR2 sequences are SGHRS and YFSETQ. V lost 4 bases to trimming and J lost 6 bases; unmatched junction nucleotides: 15. The CDR3 loop is CASSRRAGDRGSSEQYF. The DNA of the CDR3 is TGCGCCAGCAGCCGTCGAGCCGGGGACAGGGGGAGTTCCGAGCAGTACTTC.

The V call is TRBV10-3, the J call TRBJ2-1; D remains unclear. The germline CDR1 and CDR2 sequences are ENHRY and SYGVKD. The CDR3 runs to 17 residues. V lost 2 bases and J lost 8, with 22 bases in between. Written as DNA, the CDR3 is TGTGCCATCAGTGAGCCTATGGCGGAGCCTGGGGTATATGAGCAGTTCTTC. It codes for CAISEPMAEPGVYEQFF.

This clonotype has ten or more counts. V gene TRBV20-1 combines with J gene TRBJ2-3; either TRBD1 or TRBD2 may supply D (5 bases each). Germline V gene data show CDR1 as DFQATT and CDR2 as SNEGSKA (reference sequence). V was clipped by 3 bases and J by 4 bases, with 14 bases between them. The CDR3 length is 14 residues. The CDR3 is CSARGWGFADTQYF. CDR3 bases: TGCAGTGCTAGGGGGTGGGGGTTTGCAGATACGCAGTATTTT.

This clonotype has only a few counts. The V gene is TRBV7-9, the J gene TRBJ2-7; no firm D call. This CDR3 contains 15 residues. Trimming cost V 4 bases and J 4 bases, with 17 bases left between them. From germline, CDR1 is SEHNR and CDR2 FQNEAQ (reference sequence). Written as DNA, the CDR3 is TGTGCCAGCAGCTCCCTCCTGAGCGAGGAGTACGAGCAGTACTTC. It translates to CASSSLLSEEYEQYF.